Listed below are T cell receptor beta chains from one sample, sequenced in a study of post-analysis software for immune sequencing data. TCRdb re-derived calls from the PCR reads in MiXCR, one entry per CDR3 protein. The sample lists around 250,000 distinct CDR3 sequences, around 34% occurring once. Source material: blood. The receptors were gathered from a girl aged 10 to 17 with multiple sclerosis. CDR3s include the opening cysteine and the closing phenylalanine or tryptophan. The order of the fields is clone size, J gene, V gene, D gene, CDR3 DNA, CDR3 protein. D genes are given only for firm matches. Some rows mark clone size as missing; the rest say once, few, many or name a class of expanded clone.

clone_size: many; j_call: TRBJ2-5; v_call: TRBV24-1; d_call: TRBD1; cdr3_nt: TGTGCCACCAGTGATGGACAGGGGACCCAAGAGACCCAGTACTTC; cdr3_aa: CATSDGQGTQETQYF
clone_size: NA; j_call: TRBJ2-5; v_call: TRBV5-6; d_call: NA; cdr3_nt: TGTGCCGGCAGCTTGGACGTTAATGAGCAGTACTTC; cdr3_aa: CAGSLDVNEQYF
clone_size: NA; j_call: TRBJ2-7; v_call: TRBV28; d_call: TRBD1; cdr3_nt: TGTGCCAGCAGTACCCAGGGACAGGGGGCGAACGAGCAGTACTTC; cdr3_aa: CASSTQGQGANEQYF
clone_size: NA; j_call: TRBJ2-7; v_call: TRBV20-1; d_call: NA; cdr3_nt: TGCAGTGCTAGAGATCCAATCGGCGGGAATGGCTACCGCGAGCAGTACTTC; cdr3_aa: CSARDPIGGNGYREQYF
clone_size: many; j_call: TRBJ2-1; v_call: TRBV29-1; d_call: NA; cdr3_nt: TGCAGCGTTGCTCAGGTAGTAACCGACAATGAGCAGTTCTTC; cdr3_aa: CSVAQVVTDNEQFF
clone_size: few; j_call: TRBJ2-1; v_call: TRBV7-6; d_call: TRBD2; cdr3_nt: TGTGCCAGCAGTCCGGGACTAGCGGGGGGGCCGTTCTGGTATGAGCAGTTCTTC; cdr3_aa: CASSPGLAGGPFWYEQFF
clone_size: many; j_call: TRBJ2-1; v_call: TRBV5-1; d_call: TRBD1; cdr3_nt: TGCGCCAGCAGCTTGGATGGACAGGGGGCGGGTGAGCAGTTCTTC; cdr3_aa: CASSLDGQGAGEQFF
clone_size: NA; j_call: TRBJ2-2; v_call: TRBV7-9; d_call: TRBD2; cdr3_nt: TGTGCCAGCAGCTTAGATCGAGCGGGAGGCAGGTACACCGGGGAGCTGTTTTTT; cdr3_aa: CASSLDRAGGRYTGELFF
clone_size: NA; j_call: TRBJ1-4; v_call: TRBV5-1; d_call: TRBD1; cdr3_nt: TGCGCCAGCAGGGACCAGGGGGCTGCTAATGAAAAACTGTTTTTT; cdr3_aa: CASRDQGAANEKLFF
clone_size: many; j_call: TRBJ2-1; v_call: TRBV7-2; d_call: TRBD2; cdr3_nt: TGTGCCAGCAGCTTAGTAGCAGGACTAGCATACAATGAGCAGTTCTTC; cdr3_aa: CASSLVAGLAYNEQFF
clone_size: NA; j_call: TRBJ1-1; v_call: TRBV7-9; d_call: TRBD1; cdr3_nt: TGTGCCAGCAGCTTAGCCGAGACAGGGGGCGGCGCTTTCTTT; cdr3_aa: CASSLAETGGGAFF
clone_size: many; j_call: TRBJ1-6; v_call: TRBV7-2; d_call: TRBD1; cdr3_nt: TGTGCCAGCAGCCCTGCCGGGACAGGGGTGGTTTCACCCCTCCACTTT; cdr3_aa: CASSPAGTGVVSPLHF
clone_size: NA; j_call: TRBJ2-7; v_call: TRBV20-1; d_call: NA; cdr3_nt: TGCAGTGCTAGAGATAGATGGGCGTACGAGCAGTACTTC; cdr3_aa: CSARDRWAYEQYF
clone_size: many; j_call: TRBJ2-1; v_call: TRBV28; d_call: NA; cdr3_nt: TGTGCCAGCACCGTTGGGACGGCACGTGAGCAGTTCTTC; cdr3_aa: CASTVGTAREQFF
clone_size: NA; j_call: TRBJ2-3; v_call: TRBV28; d_call: TRBD2; cdr3_nt: TGTGCCAGCGAGACCGATACCTTAGCGGGAGTGGCAGATACGCAGTATTTT; cdr3_aa: CASETDTLAGVADTQYF
clone_size: NA; j_call: TRBJ1-2; v_call: TRBV28; d_call: NA; cdr3_nt: TGTGCCAGCAGTCAAACAGGGTTGGTTGGCTACACCTTC; cdr3_aa: CASSQTGLVGYTF